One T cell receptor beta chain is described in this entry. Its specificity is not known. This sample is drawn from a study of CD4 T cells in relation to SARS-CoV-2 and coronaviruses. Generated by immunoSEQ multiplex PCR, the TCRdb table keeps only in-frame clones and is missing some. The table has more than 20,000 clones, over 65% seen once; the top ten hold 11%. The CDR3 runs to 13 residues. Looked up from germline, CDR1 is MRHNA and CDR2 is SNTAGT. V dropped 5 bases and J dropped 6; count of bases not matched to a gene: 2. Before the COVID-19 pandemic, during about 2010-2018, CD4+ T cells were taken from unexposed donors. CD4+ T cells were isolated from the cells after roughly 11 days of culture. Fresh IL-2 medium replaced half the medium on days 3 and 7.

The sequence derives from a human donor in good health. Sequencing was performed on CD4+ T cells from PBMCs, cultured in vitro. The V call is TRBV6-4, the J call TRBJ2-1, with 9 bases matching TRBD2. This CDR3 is CASSFSGGNEQFF. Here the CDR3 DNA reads TGTGCCAGCAGTTTTAGCGGGGGCAATGAGCAGTTCTTC.